This is a list of T cell receptor beta chains from one sample in a study of blood T cell repertoires in COVID-19. Clones were read by immunoSEQ multiplex PCR, and TCRdb kept only the in-frame ones, dropping some. Of 160,000 or so clones in the sample, about 92% were seen once. Source material: peripheral blood. All receptors come from an older woman with COVID-19, enrolled during active disease. Each CDR3 is given with its conserved first and last residue. The order of the fields is J gene, clone size, D gene, CDR3 length, V gene, CDR3 DNA, CDR3 protein. A D gene is named only where the DNA matches it firmly. Clone size is not always given. Where it is, it says once, few, many or a class for expanded clones.

TRBJ2-7,NA,NA,14,TRBV11-2,TGTGCCAGCAGCTTAGAGAGGTTAACCTACGAGCAGTACTTC,CASSLERLTYEQYF
TRBJ1-5,NA,NA,15,TRBV9,TGTGCCAGCAGCGTAGCCGGGGAATTCAATCAGCCCCAGCATTTT,CASSVAGEFNQPQHF
TRBJ2-7,once,TRBD1,15,TRBV5-4,TGTGCCAGCAGCATCGGGACAGGGGGCTCCTACGAGCAGTACTTC,CASSIGTGGSYEQYF
TRBJ1-1,NA,NA,13,TRBV12-3/TRBV12-4,TGTGCCAGCCACCGTGGTCAGGGGTCTGAAGCTTTCTTT,CASHRGQGSEAFF
TRBJ1-1,NA,NA,15,TRBV3-1/TRBV3-2,TGTGCCAGCAGAACCCTCGGACAGCCGAACACTGAAGCTTTCTTT,CASRTLGQPNTEAFF
TRBJ1-1,NA,TRBD1,13,TRBV6-6,TGTGCCAGCAGGGGACAGGTATTCTCTGAAGCTTTCTTT,CASRGQVFSEAFF
TRBJ2-5,NA,NA,17,TRBV19,TGTGCCAGTAGTATAGTCGTCACTAGAGGGCTAGGGGAGACCCAGTACTTC,CASSIVVTRGLGETQYF
TRBJ2-5,NA,TRBD1,14,TRBV29-1,TGCAGCGTTCACCGGACAGGGGGCCTTGAGACCCAGTACTTC,CSVHRTGGLETQYF
TRBJ1-4,NA,TRBD1,14,TRBV5-1,TGCGCCAGCAGCTCGACAGGGGGAGGGGAAAAACTGTTTTTT,CASSSTGGGEKLFF
TRBJ1-5,NA,NA,13,TRBV6-5,TGTGCCAGCAGTTACAGCCCCAATCAGCCCCAGCATTTT,CASSYSPNQPQHF
TRBJ2-5,NA,TRBD1,15,TRBV10-3,TGTGCCATCAGTGGTTCCGGGACAGGGGTTGAGACCCAGTACTTC,CAISGSGTGVETQYF
TRBJ2-7,NA,NA,13,TRBV9,TGTGCCAGCAGCTCCCACTCTTTTGGCGAGCAGTACTTC,CASSSHSFGEQYF
TRBJ1-2,NA,TRBD1,13,TRBV18,TGTGCCAGCTCACCGGAGGGGGCCTATGGCTACACCTTC,CASSPEGAYGYTF
TRBJ1-2,NA,TRBD1,13,TRBV7-3,TGTGCCAGCAGCTTAGGACAGGACTATGGCTACACCTTC,CASSLGQDYGYTF
TRBJ1-1,NA,NA,13,TRBV7-2,TGTGCCAGCAGCGAGGCGGGGGACACTGAAGCTTTCTTT,CASSEAGDTEAFF
TRBJ1-2,NA,NA,14,TRBV11-2,TGTGCCAGCAGCTTAGCGGGTCCAGGGCGGGGACCAATCTTC,CASSLAGPGRGPIF
TRBJ2-6,NA,NA,15,TRBV6-6,TGTGCCAGCAGTTCAACAGGGTTTGGGGCCAACGTCCTGACTTTC,CASSSTGFGANVLTF
TRBJ1-1,once,TRBD1,15,TRBV2,TGTGCCAGCAGTCCCCGACAGGGAGCGAACACTGAAGCTTTCTTT,CASSPRQGANTEAFF
TRBJ1-5,NA,NA,14,TRBV5-6,TGTGCCAGCAGCTTGGGACAGGACAATCAGCCCCAGCATTTT,CASSLGQDNQPQHF
TRBJ1-2,NA,NA,14,TRBV30,TGTGCCTGGACGGCCCCAGGGAAGGGCTATGGCTACACCTTC,CAWTAPGKGYGYTF
TRBJ1-4,once,NA,15,TRBV7-2,TGTGCCAGCAGCGTCCGGTTCCAGCGGGCTGAAAAACTGTTTTTT,CASSVRFQRAEKLFF
TRBJ2-4,NA,TRBD2,14,TRBV19,TGTGCCAGTAGCACCACCGGGACTAGCGGGGAGCTGTACTTC,CASSTTGTSGELYF
TRBJ2-1,NA,TRBD1,14,TRBV5-4,TGTGCCAGCACCCGCCCGGGACAGGGGATTGAGCAGTTCTTC,CASTRPGQGIEQFF